This T cell receptor (beta chain) comes out of a study of molecular identifiers for immune sequencing clone quantification. Regarding the study as a whole: Underestimation of highly expanded clone sizes could arise where identical TCR molecules share a barcode.

Trimming took off 4 bases at V and 1 base at J, with 14 bases between the two ends. The CDR3 is made up of 15 amino acids. The germline gives CDR1 MNHEY, CDR2 SVGEGT. Libraries for naive CD8 T cells, which were made from approximately 22,000 to 940,000 sorted cells, drew on 10%, 30% or 50% of the RNA. CD8+CD4-CCR7+CD45RA+ cells were sorted as naive CD8 T cells. This clonotype was seen only a few times. Antigen unknown. Previously described methods and listed TCR primers were employed for the bulk TCR libraries. TCRdb reprocessed the PCR reads via MiXCR and lists one record per CDR3 protein. The table has more than 550,000 distinct CDR3 sequences, 25% seen once.

The source is a human donor in good health. Some libraries in this study had Jurkat cell RNA spiked in. V usage is TRBV6-2 or TRBV6-3 and J usage is TRBJ2-7, with D perhaps TRBD2 (6 bases). Sequenced: naive CD8+ T cells from blood, with Jurkat cell RNA spiked in. Subset reported: FACS-sorted CD8+CD4-CCR7+CD45RA+ naive T cells. The CDR3 nucleotides read TGTGCCAGCAGTTCGGTAGCGGAGGAGTCCTACGAGCAGTACTTC. Encoded protein: CASSSVAEESYEQYF.